This entry lists 4 T cell receptor beta chains sequenced from one sample in a study of molecular identifiers for immune sequencing clone quantification. TCRdb analysed the PCR reads with MiXCR anew, one entry per CDR3 protein. The sample carries under 800,000 distinct CDR3 sequences, less than 30% recorded once. Material: naive CD8+ T cells from blood, with Jurkat cell RNA spiked in. Subset indicated: FACS-sorted CD8+CD4-CCR7+CD45RA+ naive T cells. The receptor set was obtained from a human donor in good health. Some libraries in this study had Jurkat cell RNA spiked in.

This clonotype has ten or more counts. The CDR3 bases are TGTGCCAGCAGCCCCCTATCCACCCCCGGGGAGCTGTTTTTT. This sequence encodes CASSPLSTPGELFF. J is TRBJ2-2 and V is TRBV7-7; D gene ambiguous. The V and J ends lost 5 bases and 6 bases respectively, with 13 bases between them. The CDR3 has 14 amino acids. Germline V gene data show CDR1 as SSHAT and CDR2 as FNYEAQ (reference sequence).

This clonotype was observed a few times. The gene calls are TRBV7-9 and TRBJ2-7, with D perhaps TRBD1 (5 bases). The CDR3 has 14 residues. The ends were cut back, 5 bases at V and 2 bases at J, with 13 bases in the middle. Germline V lookup: CDR1 SEHNR, CDR2 FQNEAQ (reference sequence). Here the CDR3 reads CASSTQDRAYEQYF. The CDR3 DNA is TGTGCCAGCAGCACCCAAGACAGAGCCTACGAGCAGTACTTC.

This clonotype showed up just a few times. The V and J genes are TRBV11-2 and TRBJ1-5; D might be TRBD1 (5 bases). Germline CDR1 and CDR2: SGHAT and FQNNGV. Trimming removed 5 bases from V and 3 bases from J, with 11 bases in between. This CDR3 contains 14 residues. The CDR3 region has the DNA TGTGCCAGCAGCCCATCAGGGCTCAATCAGCCCCAGCATTTT. Protein product: CASSPSGLNQPQHF.

For this clonotype: The CDR3 ends on some other residue instead of the conserved phenylalanine or tryptophan, so this is likely a read error. The V gene is TRBV4-3, the J gene TRBJ1-1; maybe TRBD1 (5 bases). This CDR3 region has 16 residues. Germline V gene lookup returns CDR1 LGHNA and CDR2 YSLEER. The V and J ends lost 0 bases and 0 bases respectively, with 11 bases between them. DNA of the CDR3: TGCGCCAGCAGCCAAGATTGGGGGGGAATGAACACTGAAGCTTTCTCT. It yields the protein CASSQDWGGMNTEAFS.